Below, 18 T cell receptor beta chains from the same sample are listed, as sequenced in a study of cytomegalovirus exposure and HLA in healthy donors. This PCR relied on a set of 60 Vbeta primers and 13 Jbeta primers. Sequencing was performed with immunoSEQ multiplex PCR; in TCRdb, only in-frame clones are kept and a portion is missing. The data show 150,000 to 200,000 clones, with around 80% seen just once and just over 2% held by the top ten. Material: PBMCs. The receptors here all came from a woman in her 30s in good health and CMV-seropositive.

This clone occurred once. The chain uses TRBV15 and TRBJ1-5; TRBD1 might be the D (5 bases). Trimming removed 5 bases from V and 3 bases from J, with 11 bases in between. The CDR3 is made up of 14 amino acids. The germline gives CDR1 LNHNV, CDR2 YYDKDF (reference sequence). In DNA form, the CDR3 reads TGTGCCACCAGCTCCCGACAGTACAATCAGCCCCAGCATTTT. This codes for CATSSRQYNQPQHF.

V gene TRBV29-1 combines with J gene TRBJ2-2; D is unclear. V lost 4 bases, J lost 0 bases, and 6 bases lay in between. Germline V gene lookup returns CDR1 SQVTM and CDR2 ANQGSEA. The CDR3 length is 13 residues. CDR3 protein: CSVATSNTGELFF. The CDR3 nucleotides are TGCAGCGTTGCAACATCGAACACCGGGGAGCTGTTTTTT.

For the CDR3, the DNA is TGTGCCAGCATCCGGGACAGGGAAAACAATGAGCAGTTCTTC. Amino acids: CASIRDRENNEQFF. This chain links TRBV28 with TRBJ2-1; 9 bases fit TRBD1. The CDR3 length is 14 residues. V gave up 7 bases and J gave up 5 bases; unmatched junction bases: 6. Germline loops: CDR1 MDHEN, CDR2 SYDVKM.

This clone occurred once. The V gene is TRBV6-5, the J gene TRBJ1-5; TRBD1 might be the D (6 bases). This CDR3 contains 14 residues. V lost 6 bases and J lost 6, with 15 bases in between. Germline V gene data show CDR1 as MNHEY and CDR2 as SVGAGI. CDR3 DNA sequence: TGTGCCAGCAGCTCTCCAGGGGCAGGTCAGCCCCAGCATTTT. Protein product: CASSSPGAGQPQHF.

The rearrangement uses TRBV10-3 and TRBJ1-1, with 7 bases identical to TRBD1. This CDR3 is built from 23 residues. CDR1 ENHRY and CDR2 SYGVKD come from the germline V gene. After removal of 0 bases from V and 1 base from J, the junction contained 26 bases not matched to a gene. CDR3: CAISESIRGKTRQGPDTNTEAFF. CDR3 coding DNA: TGTGCCATCAGTGAGTCGATTAGAGGCAAGACCAGACAGGGACCCGATACGAACACTGAAGCTTTCTTT.

CDR3 in amino acids: CASSPGGFGELFF. The CDR3, as DNA: TGTGCCAGCAGCCCCGGGGGTTTCGGGGAGCTGTTTTTT. V gene TRBV9 combines with J gene TRBJ2-2, with D maybe TRBD2 (6 bases). This CDR3 has 13 residues. V shed 4 bases and J shed 7 bases, with 11 bases lying between them. Germline V gene sequence: CDR1 SGDLS, CDR2 YYNGEE.

This chain links TRBV30 with TRBJ2-1; tentatively, D is TRBD2 (5 bases). This CDR3 has 15 amino acids. The germline CDR1 and CDR2 sequences are GTSNPN and SVGIG (reference sequence). Trimming stripped 0 bases from V and 9 bases from J, with 18 bases between. CDR3 nucleotide sequence: TGTGCCTGGAGTGTCGTCGGGAAGGGTTTTATTGAGCAGTTCTTC. This encodes CAWSVVGKGFIEQFF.

The V call is TRBV7-2, the J call TRBJ2-7, with 10 bases matching TRBD2. This CDR3 contains 15 residues. V lost 3 bases, J lost 4 bases, and 6 bases stayed unmatched. Germline loops: CDR1 SGHTA, CDR2 FQGNSA. The CDR3, as DNA: TGTGCCAGCAGCTTGAGTGCTAGCGGGAGATACGAGCAGTACTTC. This codes for CASSLSASGRYEQYF.

The table lists this clone with a few counts. The CDR3 region is CASSRTRQGTETQYF. The CDR3 DNA is TGCGCCAGCAGCAGGACCCGACAGGGCACGGAGACCCAGTACTTC. The V gene is TRBV5-1, the J gene TRBJ2-5; 7 bases match TRBD1. The junction had 11 bases not matched to a gene; V was cut back by 4 bases and J by 5 bases. The CDR3 length is 15 residues. Germline V gene lookup returns CDR1 SGHRS and CDR2 YFSETQ. The whole variable domain, filled in from reference TRBV5-1 and TRBJ2-5, reads KAGVTQTPRYLIKTRGQQVTLSCSPISGHRSVSWYQQTPGQGLQFLFEYFSETQRNKGNFPGRFSGRQFSNSRSEMNVSTLELGDSALYLCASSRTRQGTETQYFGPGTRLLVL.

This chain uses TRBV4-1 with TRBJ1-2; D gene unclear. Germline V gene lookup returns CDR1 MGHRA and CDR2 YSYEKL. Trimming cost V 0 bases and J 4 bases, with 6 bases left between them. The CDR3 loop spans 13 amino acids. The CDR3 region has the DNA TGCGCCAGCAGCCAAGAAAGCGGCTATGGCTACACCTTC. Encoded protein: CASSQESGYGYTF.

Note on this clone: At one boundary the junction diverges from the germline segment, which might be a read error. Other DNA sequences of this sample code for an identical CDR3. The V call is TRBV4-3, the J call TRBJ2-4; no firm D call. Germline CDR1 LGHNA, CDR2 YSLEER. This CDR3 spans 14 amino acids. Here the CDR3 DNA reads TGCGCCAGCAGCCAAGAGTCTAGTAGTAGCATTCAGTATTTC. Amino acid sequence: CASSQESSSSIQYF.

The chain employs TRBV9 and TRBJ1-1, with D possibly TRBD1 on 5 matching bases. The CDR3 covers 15 residues. V was cut by 0 bases and J by 0 bases, with 9 bases left in between. Germline values: CDR1 SGDLS, CDR2 YYNGEE. This CDR3 reads CASSVGEGLNTEAFF. The CDR3 bases are TGTGCCAGCAGCGTAGGGGAGGGACTGAACACTGAAGCTTTCTTT.

V usage is TRBV10-3 and J usage is TRBJ1-5; 7 nucleotides agree with TRBD1. Germline loops: CDR1 ENHRY, CDR2 SYGVKD. The junction had 11 bases not matched to a gene; V was cut back by 1 base and J by 5 bases. The CDR3 length is 17 residues. CDR3 coding DNA: TGTGCCATCAGTGAGTTCGATACAGGGGCTGAGGATCAGCCCCAGCATTTT. It yields the protein CAISEFDTGAEDQPQHF.

This clone was detected only a few times. The gene calls are TRBV19 and TRBJ1-6; TRBD1 might be the D (6 bases). The CDR3 sequence is 16 residues long. Per germline, CDR1 LNHDA and CDR2 SQIVND (reference sequence). Trimming removed 2 bases from V and 6 bases from J, with 14 bases in between. The CDR3 reads CASSITTRDINSPLHF. Here the CDR3 DNA reads TGTGCCAGTAGTATAACGACCCGGGACATTAATTCACCCCTCCACTTT.

This sequence joins TRBV12-5 and TRBJ2-5; 8 positions match TRBD2. The CDR3 covers 20 residues. The junction had 22 bases not matched to a gene; V was cut back by 3 bases and J by 4 bases. Germline V lookup: CDR1 LGHNT, CDR2 FRNRAP. CDR3 amino acids: CASGFPSLDGRALAGETQYF. CDR3 nucleotides: TGTGCTAGTGGTTTCCCTTCTCTTGACGGGAGGGCATTAGCGGGAGAGACCCAGTACTTC.

The rearrangement joins TRBV19 to TRBJ1-1; 7 positions match TRBD1. V shed 5 bases, J shed 1 base, and the junction held 13 bases outside the gene matches. CDR1 is LNHDA, CDR2 SQIVND, per germline (reference sequence). The CDR3 spans 17 residues. The DNA of the CDR3 is TGTGCCAGTAGTGTTGAACCGGGACAGAGGTGGAACACTGAAGCTTTCTTT. This sequence encodes CASSVEPGQRWNTEAFF.

This chain links TRBV7-2 with TRBJ1-3, with 8 bases matching TRBD1. V lost 2 bases, J lost 2 bases, and 5 bases stayed unmatched. The CDR3 totals 16 residues. The germline CDR1 and CDR2 sequences are SGHTA and FQGNSA. The DNA of the CDR3 is TGTGCCAGCAGCTTACTGCAGGGGGCCACTGGAAACACCATATATTTT. Translation gives CASSLLQGATGNTIYF.

The CDR3 nucleotides are TGTGCCAGAAGCCCTTATCGACAGGGAATCCCGAACACTGAAGCTTTCTTT. Its translation is CARSPYRQGIPNTEAFF. The rearrangement links TRBV5-3 to TRBJ1-1, with 7 bases identical to TRBD1. TRBV5-3 falls under the ORF class, with uncertain function. Germline trimming cut 4 bases from V and 1 base from J; bases unmatched to any gene: 13. The CDR3 totals 17 residues.